A selection of T cell receptor beta chains follows, all from one sample in a study of blood T cell repertoires in COVID-19. Sequenced by immunoSEQ multiplex PCR; TCRdb stores in-frame clones only, minus some. This sample has around 160,000 clones, with roughly four fifths found just once. The sequenced sample was peripheral blood. The receptors come from a man in his fifties or sixties with active or convalescent COVID-19. The CDR3 runs from the conserved cysteine through the conserved F or W. The order of the fields is CDR3 protein, J gene, D gene, CDR3 length, V gene. D genes are given only for firm matches.

CDR3 protein: CASSPRLAGYEQYF; J gene: TRBJ2-7; D gene: TRBD2; CDR3 length: 14; V gene: TRBV19
CDR3 protein: CASSRLSSGAPGANVLTF; J gene: TRBJ2-6; D gene: .; CDR3 length: 18; V gene: TRBV5-1
CDR3 protein: CASSVSDRQEAFF; J gene: TRBJ1-1; D gene: .; CDR3 length: 13; V gene: TRBV25-1
CDR3 protein: CASNSGGGEQFF; J gene: TRBJ2-1; D gene: TRBD1; CDR3 length: 12; V gene: TRBV5-4
CDR3 protein: CASSPRDSISGNTIYF; J gene: TRBJ1-3; D gene: .; CDR3 length: 16; V gene: TRBV7-8
CDR3 protein: CASSFTGTYEQYF; J gene: TRBJ2-7; D gene: .; CDR3 length: 13; V gene: TRBV5-4
CDR3 protein: CASSLAGTGVREQYF; J gene: TRBJ2-7; D gene: TRBD1; CDR3 length: 15; V gene: TRBV5-1
CDR3 protein: CASSYLPGQGNYGYTF; J gene: TRBJ1-2; D gene: TRBD1; CDR3 length: 16; V gene: TRBV6-9
CDR3 protein: CASSPLGETQYF; J gene: TRBJ2-5; D gene: .; CDR3 length: 12; V gene: TRBV6-2/TRBV6-3
CDR3 protein: CASEGRGLHNEQFF; J gene: TRBJ2-1; D gene: TRBD1; CDR3 length: 14; V gene: TRBV3-1/TRBV3-2
CDR3 protein: CATSGTGRPNTEAFF; J gene: TRBJ1-1; D gene: TRBD1; CDR3 length: 15; V gene: TRBV6-5
CDR3 protein: CASSQDPAGGFKSTDTQYF; J gene: TRBJ2-3; D gene: TRBD2; CDR3 length: 19; V gene: TRBV4-2
CDR3 protein: CATSLGQGGYEQYF; J gene: TRBJ2-7; D gene: TRBD1; CDR3 length: 14; V gene: TRBV15
CDR3 protein: CASSALADSYNEQFF; J gene: TRBJ2-1; D gene: TRBD2; CDR3 length: 15; V gene: TRBV6-4
CDR3 protein: CASSRTSGGTDTQYF; J gene: TRBJ2-3; D gene: TRBD2; CDR3 length: 15; V gene: TRBV7-9
CDR3 protein: CASNPGQHNEQFF; J gene: TRBJ2-1; D gene: TRBD1; CDR3 length: 13; V gene: TRBV2
CDR3 protein: CATSDSGTGGYSAQHF; J gene: TRBJ1-5; D gene: TRBD1; CDR3 length: 16; V gene: TRBV24-1
CDR3 protein: CASSYSARGWAQHF; J gene: TRBJ1-5; D gene: .; CDR3 length: 14; V gene: TRBV6-5
CDR3 protein: CSVGTSGTSNEQYF; J gene: TRBJ2-7; D gene: TRBD2; CDR3 length: 14; V gene: TRBV29-1
CDR3 protein: CASSKGTGNTEAFF; J gene: TRBJ1-1; D gene: .; CDR3 length: 14; V gene: TRBV21-1
CDR3 protein: CASSSRPSGRMETQYF; J gene: TRBJ2-5; D gene: TRBD2; CDR3 length: 16; V gene: TRBV28